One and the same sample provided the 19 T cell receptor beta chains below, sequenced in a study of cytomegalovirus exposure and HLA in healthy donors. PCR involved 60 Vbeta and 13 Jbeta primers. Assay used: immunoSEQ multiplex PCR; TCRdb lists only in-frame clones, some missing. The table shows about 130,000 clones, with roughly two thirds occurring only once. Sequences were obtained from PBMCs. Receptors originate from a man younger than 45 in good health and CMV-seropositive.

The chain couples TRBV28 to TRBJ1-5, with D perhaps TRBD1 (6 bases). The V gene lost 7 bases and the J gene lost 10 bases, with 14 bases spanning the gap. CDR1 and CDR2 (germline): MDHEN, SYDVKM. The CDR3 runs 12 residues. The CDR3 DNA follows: TGTGCCAGCACCAGGACAGCAAGCCCCCAGCATTTT. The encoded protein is CASTRTASPQHF.

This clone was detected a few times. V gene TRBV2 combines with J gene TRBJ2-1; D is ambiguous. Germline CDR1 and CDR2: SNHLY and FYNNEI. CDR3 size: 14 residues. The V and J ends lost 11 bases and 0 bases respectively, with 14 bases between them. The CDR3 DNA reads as TGTGCCGCTAAACCGAATCGCTCCTACAATGAGCAGTTCTTC. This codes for CAAKPNRSYNEQFF.

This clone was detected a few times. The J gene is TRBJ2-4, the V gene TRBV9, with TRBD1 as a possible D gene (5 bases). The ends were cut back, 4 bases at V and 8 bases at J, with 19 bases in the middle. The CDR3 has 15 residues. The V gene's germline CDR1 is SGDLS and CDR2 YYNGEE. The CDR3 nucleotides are TGTGCCAGCAGCTTTTCAGGGTCTATAGGAGACATTCAGTACTTC. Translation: CASSFSGSIGDIQYF.

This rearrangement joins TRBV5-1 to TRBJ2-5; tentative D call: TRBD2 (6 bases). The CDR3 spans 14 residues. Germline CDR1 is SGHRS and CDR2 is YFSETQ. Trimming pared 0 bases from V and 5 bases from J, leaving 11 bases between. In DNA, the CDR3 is TGCGCCAGCAGCTTGGAGGCTAGCGCTGAGACCCAGTACTTC. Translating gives CASSLEASAETQYF.

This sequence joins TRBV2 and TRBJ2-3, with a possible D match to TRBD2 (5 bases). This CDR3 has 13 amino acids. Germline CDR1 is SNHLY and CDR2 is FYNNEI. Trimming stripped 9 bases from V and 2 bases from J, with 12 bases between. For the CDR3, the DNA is TGTGCCAGGAGCGGACGGACCACAGATACGCAGTATTTT. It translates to CARSGRTTDTQYF.

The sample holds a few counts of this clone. The CDR3 reads CASSAFSGRGEQYF. In DNA form, the CDR3 reads TGTGCCAGCAGTGCTTTTAGCGGGAGGGGCGAGCAGTACTTC. The chain joins TRBV2 to TRBJ2-7, with 11 bases lining up with TRBD2. V was clipped by 4 bases and J by 6 bases; unmatched bases: 5. Germline-derived CDR1 and CDR2 are SNHLY and FYNNEI. The CDR3 is 14 amino acids.

The CDR3 sequence is CASAELAGGADTQYF. The CDR3 DNA reads as TGTGCCAGCGCAGAACTAGCGGGTGGAGCAGATACGCAGTATTTT. The V gene is TRBV6-1, the J gene TRBJ2-3; 9 nucleotides agree with TRBD2. The CDR3 loop spans 15 amino acids. Germline trimming cut 8 bases from V and 4 bases from J; bases unmatched to any gene: 10. Germline V gene data show CDR1 as MNHNS and CDR2 as SASEGT.

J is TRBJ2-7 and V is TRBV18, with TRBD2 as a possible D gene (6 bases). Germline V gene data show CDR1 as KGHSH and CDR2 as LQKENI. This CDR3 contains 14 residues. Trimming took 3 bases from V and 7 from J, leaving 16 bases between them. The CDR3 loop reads CASSPHPSREEQYF. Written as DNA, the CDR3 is TGTGCCAGCTCACCTCACCCGAGTCGGGAGGAGCAGTACTTC.

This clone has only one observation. CDR3 in DNA: TGTGCCAGCAGCGTAGCGGGAGTGACGTTGGGTGAGCAGTTCTTC. Amino acid sequence: CASSVAGVTLGEQFF. The chain carries TRBV9 and TRBJ2-1; maybe TRBD2 (6 bases). This CDR3 is 15 amino acids long. Germline V gene lookup returns CDR1 SGDLS and CDR2 YYNGEE. V was pared by 0 bases and J by 9 bases, with 16 bases between.

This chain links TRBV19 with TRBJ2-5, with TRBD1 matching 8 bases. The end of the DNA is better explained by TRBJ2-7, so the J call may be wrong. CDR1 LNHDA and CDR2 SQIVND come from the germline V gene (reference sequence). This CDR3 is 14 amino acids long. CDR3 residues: CASSMDREVHEQYF. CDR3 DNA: TGTGCCAGTAGTATGGACAGGGAGGTACACGAGCAGTACTTC.

CDR3 protein: CASSTDRAAGNQPQHF. The DNA for the CDR3 is TGCGCCAGCAGCACGGACAGGGCAGCGGGCAATCAGCCCCAGCATTTT. This chain connects TRBV5-1 to TRBJ1-5; 8 bases fit TRBD1. The CDR3 consists of 16 residues. The germline V gene has CDR1 SGHRS and CDR2 YFSETQ. Trimming took 4 bases from V and 2 from J; bases not matched to a gene: 8.

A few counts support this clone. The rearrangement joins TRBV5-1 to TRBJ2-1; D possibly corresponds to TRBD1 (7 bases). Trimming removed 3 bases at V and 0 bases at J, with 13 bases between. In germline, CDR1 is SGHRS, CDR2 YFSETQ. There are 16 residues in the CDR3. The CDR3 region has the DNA TGCGCCAGCAGCTCCCAGGGGGGTAGCTCCTACAATGAGCAGTTCTTC. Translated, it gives CASSSQGGSSYNEQFF.

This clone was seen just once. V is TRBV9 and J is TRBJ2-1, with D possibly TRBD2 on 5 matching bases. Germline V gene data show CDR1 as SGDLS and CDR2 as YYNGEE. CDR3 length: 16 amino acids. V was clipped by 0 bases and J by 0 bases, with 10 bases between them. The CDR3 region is CASSVDGRGSYNEQFF. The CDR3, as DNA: TGTGCCAGCAGCGTAGATGGGAGAGGCTCCTACAATGAGCAGTTCTTC.

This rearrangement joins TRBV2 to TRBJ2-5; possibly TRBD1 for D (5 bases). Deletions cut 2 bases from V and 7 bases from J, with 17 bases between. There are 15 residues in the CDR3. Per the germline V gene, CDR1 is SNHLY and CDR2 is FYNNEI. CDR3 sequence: CASSEQGTLSGTQYF. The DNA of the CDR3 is TGTGCCAGCAGTGAACAGGGTACGTTGTCTGGGACCCAGTACTTC.

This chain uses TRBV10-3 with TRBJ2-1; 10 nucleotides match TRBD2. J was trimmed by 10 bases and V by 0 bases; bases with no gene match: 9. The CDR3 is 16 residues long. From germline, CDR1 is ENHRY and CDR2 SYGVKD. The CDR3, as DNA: TGTGCCATCAGTGAGTCGACCGCATCGGGACTAGCGGAGCAGTTCTTC. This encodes CAISESTASGLAEQFF.

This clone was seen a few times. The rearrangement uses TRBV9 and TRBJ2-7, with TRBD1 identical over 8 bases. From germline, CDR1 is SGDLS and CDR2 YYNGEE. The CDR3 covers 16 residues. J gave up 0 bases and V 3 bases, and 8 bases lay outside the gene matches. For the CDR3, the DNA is TGTGCCAGCAGCGGCGTTTCCGGGACAGGCTCCTACGAGCAGTACTTC. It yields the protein CASSGVSGTGSYEQYF.

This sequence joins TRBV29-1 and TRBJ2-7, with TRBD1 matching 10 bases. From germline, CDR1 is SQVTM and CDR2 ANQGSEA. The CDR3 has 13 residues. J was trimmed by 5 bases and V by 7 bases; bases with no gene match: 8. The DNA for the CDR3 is TGCAGCGCACCGGGACAGGGGCTAAACGAGCAGTACTTC. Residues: CSAPGQGLNEQYF.

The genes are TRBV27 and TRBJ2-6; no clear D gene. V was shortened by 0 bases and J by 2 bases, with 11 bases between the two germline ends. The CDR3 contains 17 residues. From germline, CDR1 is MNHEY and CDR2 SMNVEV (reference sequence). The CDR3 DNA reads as TGTGCCAGCAGTTTATCGGCCGCGGCGGCTGGGGCCAACGTCCTGACTTTC. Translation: CASSLSAAAAGANVLTF.

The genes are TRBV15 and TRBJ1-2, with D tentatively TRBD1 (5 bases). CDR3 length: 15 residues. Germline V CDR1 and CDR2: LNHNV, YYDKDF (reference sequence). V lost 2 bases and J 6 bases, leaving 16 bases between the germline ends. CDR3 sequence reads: CATSRPGRGVDGYTF. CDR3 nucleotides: TGTGCCACCAGCAGACCAGGCCGGGGGGTGGATGGCTACACCTTC.